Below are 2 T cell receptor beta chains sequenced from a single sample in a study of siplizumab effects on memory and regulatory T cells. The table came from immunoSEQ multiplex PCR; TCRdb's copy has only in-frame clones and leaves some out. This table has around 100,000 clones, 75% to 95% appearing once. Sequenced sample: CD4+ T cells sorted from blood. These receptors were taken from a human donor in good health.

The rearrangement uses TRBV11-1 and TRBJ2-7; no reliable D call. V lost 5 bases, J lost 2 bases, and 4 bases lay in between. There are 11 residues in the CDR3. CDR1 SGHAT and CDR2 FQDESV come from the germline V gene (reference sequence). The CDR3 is CASSRAYEQYF. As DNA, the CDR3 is TGTGCCAGCAGCCGCGCCTACGAGCAGTACTTC.

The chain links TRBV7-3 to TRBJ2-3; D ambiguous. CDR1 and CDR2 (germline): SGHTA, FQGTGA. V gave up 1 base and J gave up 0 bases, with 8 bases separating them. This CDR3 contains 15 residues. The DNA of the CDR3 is TGTGCCAGCAGCTTAAGTAGTTCTAGCACAGATACGCAGTATTTT. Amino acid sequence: CASSLSSSSTDTQYF.